A selection of T cell receptor beta chains follows, all from one sample in a study of graft-versus-host responses after intestinal transplantation. Their specific antigens are unknown. Produced via immunoSEQ multiplex PCR; TCRdb's table is partial and in-frame only. The sample lists roughly 90,000 clones, about 87% occurring once. The sample here was unstimulated CD4+ T cells sorted from spleen or lymph node cells, taken before transplant. Receptor source: a human donor who was the organ donor for an intestinal transplant. Both conserved end residues are part of each CDR3. Fields, in order: clone size, V gene, J gene, D gene, CDR3 length, CDR3 DNA, CDR3 protein. D genes are given only for firm matches. Clone size is given for some rows only: seen once, a few or many times, or a class if the clone is expanded.

few,TRBV6-5,TRBJ2-3,NA,13,TGTGCCAGCAGTTACGGACAGAGAGATACGCAGTATTTT,CASSYGQRDTQYF
NA,TRBV6-1,TRBJ1-5,NA,13,TGTGCCAGCAGTGAAGGGGTCGGGCAGCCCCAGCATTTT,CASSEGVGQPQHF
NA,TRBV27,TRBJ2-2,TRBD2,14,TGTGCCAGCAGTTTAAGGGGAGGGACCGGGGAGCTGTTTTTT,CASSLRGGTGELFF
NA,TRBV6-1,TRBJ1-5,NA,14,TGTGCCAGCAGTGATACCCCAGTCAATCAGCCCCAGCATTTT,CASSDTPVNQPQHF
NA,TRBV9,TRBJ1-5,NA,18,TGTGCCAGCAGCGTAAGGCCCATGACTTCAGCGGTCAATCAGCCCCAGCATTTT,CASSVRPMTSAVNQPQHF
NA,TRBV30,TRBJ1-2,NA,16,TGTGCCTGGAGTGTCCCCGACGCCGGGACTAAGTATGGCTACACCTTC,CAWSVPDAGTKYGYTF
NA,TRBV5-1,TRBJ1-4,NA,14,TGCGCCAGCAGCCTAACAGCGGCTAATGAAAAACTGTTTTTT,CASSLTAANEKLFF
NA,TRBV19,TRBJ2-7,TRBD2,15,TGTGCCAGTAGCCAAGGACTAGCGGGATCGTACGAGCAGTACTTC,CASSQGLAGSYEQYF
NA,TRBV6-4,TRBJ2-1,NA,13,TGTGCCAGCAGCCCGAGCTCCTACAATGAGCAGTTCTTC,CASSPSSYNEQFF
NA,TRBV5-1,TRBJ2-3,TRBD2,13,TGCGCCACCTCTAGCGGACCCACAGATACGCAGTATTTT,CATSSGPTDTQYF
NA,TRBV13,TRBJ2-1,NA,17,TGTGCCAGCAGCTTCAACCCGGGGGGCGCCAACGTAAGGGAGCAGTTCTTC,CASSFNPGGANVREQFF
NA,TRBV7-7,TRBJ2-5,NA,13,TGTGCTAGCAGCTCCATAGCGAGAGAGACCCAGTACTTC,CASSSIARETQYF
NA,TRBV11-3,TRBJ1-4,NA,15,TGTGCCAGCAGCCCCGGTCCCACTAACTGGGAAAAACTGTTTTTT,CASSPGPTNWEKLFF
NA,TRBV4-1,TRBJ2-5,TRBD2,14,TGCGCCAGCAGCCTTCGGACTAGCGAAGAGACCCAGTACTTC,CASSLRTSEETQYF
once,TRBV4-2,TRBJ2-7,TRBD2,20,TGTGCCAGCAGCCAACAGGCGGGAGGGGAGGTTTCGCGGAGCTCCTACGAGCAGTACTTC,CASSQQAGGEVSRSSYEQYF
NA,TRBV2,TRBJ2-2,TRBD2,15,TGTGCCAGCAGAGGGGGACTAGCGGGCGCCGGGGAGCTGTTTTTT,CASRGGLAGAGELFF
NA,TRBV28,TRBJ1-2,NA,14,TGTGCCAGCAGTCGCAGGGAAAAATTCTATGGCTACACCTTC,CASSRREKFYGYTF
few,TRBV5-1,TRBJ2-7,NA,15,TGCGCCAGCAGCTTGGCGGGGGTGAGCTCCTACGAGCAGTACTTC,CASSLAGVSSYEQYF
NA,TRBV27,TRBJ2-7,TRBD2,13,TGTGCCAGCAGTTTACGGGAGGGCGACGAGCAGTACTTC,CASSLREGDEQYF
NA,TRBV28,TRBJ2-5,NA,13,TGTGCCAGCAGTTTACGGTTTAAAGAGACCCAGTACTTC,CASSLRFKETQYF
NA,TRBV21-1,TRBJ1-5,NA,16,TGTGCCAGCAGCAAAGAACCAGGTCCGACCACTCAGCCCCAGCATTTT,CASSKEPGPTTQPQHF
NA,TRBV5-4,TRBJ2-1,TRBD2,15,TGTGCCAGCAGCTACCCTAGCGGGGGGGCGCCTGAGCAGTTCTTC,CASSYPSGGAPEQFF
once,TRBV4-3,TRBJ2-6,TRBD2,20,TGCGCCAGCAGCCAAGATTCCCGGACTAGCGGGACCTCTGGGGCCAACGTCCTGACTTTC,CASSQDSRTSGTSGANVLTF
NA,TRBV9,TRBJ1-3,NA,14,TGTGCCAGCAGCACGGACAGTCAGTTAAACACCATATATTTT,CASSTDSQLNTIYF
NA,TRBV29-1,TRBJ2-1,NA,17,TGCAGCGTTGAAGGGGCCTTAGCGGTGGGCTCCTACAATGAGCAGTTCTTC,CSVEGALAVGSYNEQFF
NA,TRBV11-2,TRBJ2-1,TRBD1,14,TGTGCCAGCAGCCCATGGGGACAGGGGAATGAGCAGTTCTTC,CASSPWGQGNEQFF
NA,TRBV28,TRBJ1-5,NA,12,TGTGCCAGCAGTTTATGGCCGGGGCCCCAGCATTTT,CASSLWPGPQHF
NA,TRBV11-1,TRBJ2-3,NA,16,TGTGCCAGCAGCTCCCCCGGGGGGCGTAGCACAGATACGCAGTATTTT,CASSSPGGRSTDTQYF
NA,TRBV10-3,TRBJ2-7,TRBD2,13,TGTGCCATCACCGCTAGCGGTTCATACGAGCAGTACTTC,CAITASGSYEQYF
NA,TRBV7-2,TRBJ2-3,NA,12,TGTGCCAGCAGCCCCTATACAGATACGCAGTATTTT,CASSPYTDTQYF
once,TRBV5-1,TRBJ1-2,TRBD1,13,TGCGCCAGCACCGATACAGGGGCAGACGGCTACACCTTC,CASTDTGADGYTF
NA,TRBV7-9,TRBJ2-7,TRBD1,13,TGTGCCAGCAGCTTCGAACAGGGGGTCGAGCAGTACTTC,CASSFEQGVEQYF
few,TRBV4-3,TRBJ2-3,NA,11,TGCGCCAGCAGCCAACAGGATACGCAGTATTTT,CASSQQDTQYF
NA,TRBV19,TRBJ1-1,NA,14,TGTGCCAGTAGTATAGGCCGGGACACCTTATGGGCTTTCTTT,CASSIGRDTLWAFF